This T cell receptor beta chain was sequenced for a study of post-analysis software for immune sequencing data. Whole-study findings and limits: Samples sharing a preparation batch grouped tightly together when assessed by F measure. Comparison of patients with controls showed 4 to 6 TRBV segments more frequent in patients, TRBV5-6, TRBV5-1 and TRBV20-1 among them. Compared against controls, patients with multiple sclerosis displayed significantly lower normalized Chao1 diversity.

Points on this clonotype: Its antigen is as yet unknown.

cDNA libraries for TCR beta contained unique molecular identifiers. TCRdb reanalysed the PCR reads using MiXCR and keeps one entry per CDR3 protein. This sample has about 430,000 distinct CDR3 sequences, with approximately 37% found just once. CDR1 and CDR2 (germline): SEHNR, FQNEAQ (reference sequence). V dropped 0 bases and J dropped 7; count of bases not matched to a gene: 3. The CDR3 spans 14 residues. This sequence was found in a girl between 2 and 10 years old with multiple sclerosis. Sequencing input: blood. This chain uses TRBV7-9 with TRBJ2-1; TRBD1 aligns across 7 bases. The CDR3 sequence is CASSLAQTGNEQFF. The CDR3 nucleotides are TGTGCCAGCAGCTTAGCCCAGACAGGGAATGAGCAGTTCTTC.